This TCR beta chain comes out of a study of T cell changes during pregnancy in multiple sclerosis (dated by TCRdb to about 2019). Background for the entire study: The study examined how the T cell repertoire changed over the course of pregnancy in women with multiple sclerosis.

Receptor libraries were prepared by the immunoSEQ multiplex PCR assay. TCRdb took this table from immuneACCESS and kept in-frame rearrangements with V and J called. Such tables lack part of the clones; where checked against another copy, unresolved V genes explain under half of the gap, and the rest is unexplained. This sample has some 49,000 clones in its table, and around 90% of those were observed once. Jointly, the top ten make up under 6.5% of the sample. The CDR3 spans 14 residues, from the cysteine through the phenylalanine. Only the CDR3 portion is preserved as DNA: 42 bases, with reading frame beginning at the first base. A distance of 8 bases separates the germline ends of V and J, which lose 2 bases and 4 bases respectively. The germline V gene provides CDR1 MDHEN and CDR2 SYDVKM. Points on this clone: Which antigen it targets is not known. Base quality data are lacking; no much larger clone is found one base away.

Source: peripheral blood, taken after pregnancy. The V and J genes are TRBV28 and TRBJ2-2; the D segment could be TRBD2, given 6 matching bases. The receptor comes from a female donor in good health, enrolled as a control in a pregnancy study. The nucleotides read TGTGCCAGCAGTTTAAGGGGAGGCACCGGGGAGCTGTTTTTT. Translation gives CASSLRGGTGELFF. Beyond the CDR3, the reference TRBV28 and TRBJ2-2 genes provide the residues; the full variable domain reads: DVKVTQSSRYLVKRTGEKVFLECVQDMDHENMFWYRQDPGLGLRLIYFSYDVKMKEKGDIPEGYSVSREKKERFSLILESASTNQTSMYLCASSLRGGTGELFFGEGSRLTVL.